These T cell receptor beta chains were read from a single sample in a study of TIL therapy for anti-PD-1-resistant metastatic lung cancer. Measured with immunoSEQ multiplex PCR; TCRdb has only the in-frame clones, and not every one. The table includes about 36,000 clones, 70% to 75% detected once. This sample comprised blood, obtained at baseline. These receptors were obtained from a person aged 25-79 years with non-small cell lung cancer. Each CDR3 is given with its conserved first and last residue. A D gene is named only where the DNA matches it firmly. The size field is filled for only some rows; it gives once, few, many or a size class.

D gene	clone size	V gene	J gene	CDR3 DNA	CDR3 protein
TRBD1	.	TRBV28	TRBJ2-6	TGTGCCAGCAAGGTAGGGGACAGCTCTGGGGCCAACGTCCTGACTTTC	CASKVGDSSGANVLTF
.	.	TRBV18	TRBJ2-4	TGTGCCAGCTCACCATGGGGGCAAGGAGCCAAAAACATTCAGTACTTC	CASSPWGQGAKNIQYF
.	medium-sized	TRBV6-4	TRBJ1-1	TGTGCCAGCAGTAGGTCCGGGACTGCCACTGAAGCTTTCTTT	CASSRSGTATEAFF
.	.	TRBV29-1	TRBJ2-7	TGCAGCGTTTATGGGCATTCAACCTACGAGCAGTACTTC	CSVYGHSTYEQYF
.	.	TRBV6-1	TRBJ1-5	TGTGCCAGCAGTGGAGGGGATACGAGCAATCAGCCCCAGCATTTT	CASSGGDTSNQPQHF
.	.	TRBV6-5	TRBJ2-1	TGTGCCAGCAGCCTTAGGGGACTCTCCCACAATGAGCAGTTCTTC	CASSLRGLSHNEQFF
TRBD1	.	TRBV19	TRBJ2-6	TGTGCCAGTAGTATTGTGAGGGGGCAAGGGCCTGGGGCCAACGTCCTGACTTTC	CASSIVRGQGPGANVLTF
.	.	TRBV5-4	TRBJ2-3	TGTGCCAGCAGATCTGGGGAGTTCACAGATACGCAGTATTTT	CASRSGEFTDTQYF
.	.	TRBV7-2	TRBJ1-5	TGTGCCAGCAGCGAGTGGGGGGGAGGGTTTAACAATCAGCCCCAGCATTTT	CASSEWGGGFNNQPQHF
.	.	TRBV7-9	TRBJ2-3	TGTGCCAGCTGCTTGGGGCGGCGTGGGGTGGATACGCAGTATTTT	CASCLGRRGVDTQYF
.	.	TRBV7-8	TRBJ1-2	TGTGCCAGCAGCGTTCGGGGCCACTACACCTTC	CASSVRGHYTF
.	.	TRBV7-2	TRBJ2-7	TGTGCCAGCAGCCCCCATGGGGACCGTACCGAGCAGTACTTC	CASSPHGDRTEQYF
.	.	TRBV27	TRBJ2-1	TGTGCCAGCAGTTACGCAGCCGATGAGCAGTTCTTC	CASSYAADEQFF
TRBD1	once	TRBV7-9	TRBJ1-4	TGTGCCAGCAGCACGACAGGGGGCACTAATGAAAAACTGTTTTTT	CASSTTGGTNEKLFF
.	.	TRBV29-1	TRBJ2-5	TGCAGCGTTTTCCGGGGGTCCCGAGGCTCCCAAGAGACCCAGTACTTC	CSVFRGSRGSQETQYF
TRBD2	.	TRBV2	TRBJ2-1	TGTGCCGGACTAGCGGAGATAAACTACAATGAGCAGTTCTTC	CAGLAEINYNEQFF
TRBD1	.	TRBV4-2	TRBJ1-5	TGTGCCAGCAGCCAAGATAGGACAGGGGAGGTGGCAGATCAGCCCCAGCATTTT	CASSQDRTGEVADQPQHF
.	few	TRBV29-1	TRBJ1-3	TGCAGCGTTGCTCAGGGAAACACCATATATTTT	CSVAQGNTIYF
.	.	TRBV2	TRBJ2-5	TGTGCCAGCAGTCAGGGGGGGGATCCCCAAGAGACCCAGTACTTC	CASSQGGDPQETQYF
TRBD2	.	TRBV7-3	TRBJ2-5	TGTGCCAGCAGCGCTACCCCCGGGACCAGCGGGAGACGAGAGACCCAGTACTTC	CASSATPGTSGRRETQYF
.	.	TRBV7-9	TRBJ2-3	TGTGCCAGCAGCCCACCGGGACGAAGCACAGATACGCAGTATTTT	CASSPPGRSTDTQYF
.	.	TRBV2	TRBJ2-7	TGTGCCAGCAGAGACTACGAGCAGTACTTC	CASRDYEQYF
.	.	TRBV7-6	TRBJ2-3	TGTGCCAGCAGCTTAGTAGCAGATACGCAGTATTTT	CASSLVADTQYF
.	.	TRBV4-1	TRBJ2-2	TGCGCCAGCAGCCAGATGACGGGCACCGGGGAGCTGTTTTTT	CASSQMTGTGELFF
.	few	TRBV4-1	TRBJ2-7	TGCGCCAGCAGCCAAGTGGCTTCCTACGAGCAGTACTTC	CASSQVASYEQYF
.	few	TRBV28	TRBJ2-5	TGTGCCAGCAGTTTAGGGAGGGGGCGACGGGAGACCCAGTACTTC	CASSLGRGRRETQYF
TRBD1	.	TRBV7-9	TRBJ1-2	TGTGCCAGCAGCACCAGGACAGGGCGGTCGCAAGAATATGGCTACACCTTC	CASSTRTGRSQEYGYTF
.	.	TRBV2	TRBJ2-5	TGTGCCAGCAGTGGGGGGCGGGTGGAGACCCAGTACTTC	CASSGGRVETQYF
.	.	TRBV14	TRBJ2-1	TGTGCCAGCAGCCAAGTCTTGACAGGCCCCCGGGGGAATGAGCAGTTCTTC	CASSQVLTGPRGNEQFF
.	.	TRBV7-2	TRBJ2-3	TGTGCCAGCAGCTTAACTGCGGTCACAGATACGCAGTATTTT	CASSLTAVTDTQYF
TRBD1	.	TRBV5-1	TRBJ2-5	TGCGCCAGCAGCTCACAAGGACAGGGGGCGAGGGAGACCCAGTACTTC	CASSSQGQGARETQYF
.	.	TRBV11-2	TRBJ2-4	TGTGCCAGCAGCGTGGGCGGGGAGGCAAACATTCAGTACTTC	CASSVGGEANIQYF
.	once	TRBV10-3	TRBJ2-1	TGTGCCATCAGTGAAAGGGGCCCACCATACAATGAGCAGTTCTTC	CAISERGPPYNEQFF
.	.	TRBV23-1	TRBJ2-3	TGCGCCAGCAGTCAGGCAGATACGCAGTATTTT	CASSQADTQYF
.	.	TRBV7-9	TRBJ1-1	TGTGCCAGCAGCTTAGCACAGTTGAACACTGAAGCTTTCTTT	CASSLAQLNTEAFF
TRBD1	.	TRBV19	TRBJ1-6	TGTGCCAGTAGTACCCGGGACAGAGATAATTCACCCCTCCACTTT	CASSTRDRDNSPLHF
TRBD1	.	TRBV4-1	TRBJ2-7	TGCGCCAGCAGCCAGGTGGACAGGGGATACTACGAGCAGTACTTC	CASSQVDRGYYEQYF
TRBD1	few	TRBV27	TRBJ2-5	TGTGCCAGCAGCGGACAGGCGGGAGAGACCCAGTACTTC	CASSGQAGETQYF
.	.	TRBV30	TRBJ2-2	TGTGCCTGGAATGGACTTCTCTACACCGGGGAGCTGTTTTTT	CAWNGLLYTGELFF
TRBD2	.	TRBV5-4	TRBJ2-5	TGTGCCAGCAGCCTTGGACTAGCATCGGAGACCCAGTACTTC	CASSLGLASETQYF
TRBD2	once	TRBV15	TRBJ2-1	TGTGCCACCAGCGGAGGAGTAAGAGCGGGGGGGCTATACAATGAGCAGTTCTTC	CATSGGVRAGGLYNEQFF
.	.	TRBV6-1	TRBJ2-3	TGTGCCAGCAGTGAATATCATAGGAGGGTGGAAGATACGCAGTATTTT	CASSEYHRRVEDTQYF
.	.	TRBV5-1	TRBJ1-1	TGCGCCAGCAGCTTACACAGGGTAATGAACACTGAAGCTTTCTTT	CASSLHRVMNTEAFF
TRBD1	once	TRBV29-1	TRBJ2-5	TGCAGCGTTGAAAGGGTTTGGGACAGAGAACAGGAGACCCAGTACTTC	CSVERVWDREQETQYF
.	.	TRBV4-1	TRBJ1-4	TGCGCCAGCAGCGTGATCCGGGGCAGGGAAAGGGAAAGTGAAAAACTGTTTTTT	CASSVIRGRERESEKLFF
.	.	TRBV30	TRBJ2-7	TGTGCACGGGGGTGGCTACGCGAGCAGTACTTC	CARGWLREQYF
.	few	TRBV30	TRBJ1-4	TGTGCCTGGAGTCGGGGTCCGGGGGAAAAACTGTTTTTT	CAWSRGPGEKLFF
.	.	TRBV7-8	TRBJ1-6	TGTGCCAGCAGCTTGGAGTCAGGGGCGAGCTCCTATAATTCACCCCTCCACTTT	CASSLESGASSYNSPLHF
TRBD1	.	TRBV7-2	TRBJ2-7	TGTGCCAGCAGCTTAGAAGGGGGCGCAGGCTACGAGCAGTACTTC	CASSLEGGAGYEQYF
TRBD1	.	TRBV4-1	TRBJ1-1	TGCGCCAGCAGCACCGGACAGGGTGCCATGAACACTGAAGCTTTCTTT	CASSTGQGAMNTEAFF
.	medium-sized	TRBV5-1	TRBJ1-3	TGCGCCAGCAGCTCGGCGGGGATCTCTGGAAACACCATATATTTT	CASSSAGISGNTIYF
.	.	TRBV9	TRBJ1-1	TGTGCCAGCAGCCCGTTTTTGAACACTGAAGCTTTCTTT	CASSPFLNTEAFF
.	few	TRBV18	TRBJ1-5	TGTGCCAGCTCACCACCGTCAGGAGCCCAGCAGCCCCAGCATTTT	CASSPPSGAQQPQHF
TRBD2	.	TRBV29-1	TRBJ2-1	TGCAGCGTTGATGACCCGGGACTAGCAGACAATGAGCAGTTCTTC	CSVDDPGLADNEQFF
.	.	TRBV7-6	TRBJ1-2	TGTGCCAGCAGCTTAGCCGATTTCTATGGCTACACCTTC	CASSLADFYGYTF
.	.	TRBV14	TRBJ2-4	TGTGCCAGCAGCCAAGATAGGGTTGCGGATATTCAGTACTTC	CASSQDRVADIQYF
.	.	TRBV19	TRBJ2-1	TGTGCCAGCGCGGGTTCCTCCTACAATGAGCAGTTCTTC	CASAGSSYNEQFF
.	.	TRBV5-5	TRBJ2-7	TGTGCCAGCAGCTTGCTCGGGATTTACGAGCAGTACTTC	CASSLLGIYEQYF